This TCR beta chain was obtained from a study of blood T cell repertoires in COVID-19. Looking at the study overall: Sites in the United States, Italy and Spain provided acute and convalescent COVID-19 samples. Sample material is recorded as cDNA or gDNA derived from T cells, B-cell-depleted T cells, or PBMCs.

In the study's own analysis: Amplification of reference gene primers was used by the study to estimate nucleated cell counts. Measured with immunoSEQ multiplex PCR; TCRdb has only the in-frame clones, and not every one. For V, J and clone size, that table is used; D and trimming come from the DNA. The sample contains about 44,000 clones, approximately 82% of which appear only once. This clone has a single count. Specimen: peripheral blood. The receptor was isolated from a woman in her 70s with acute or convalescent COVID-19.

The CDR3 coding sequence is TGTGCCAGCAGTTTATCTAGCGGGACCGACTACGAGCAGTACTTC. It is translated as CASSLSSGTDYEQYF. V gene TRBV27 combines with J gene TRBJ2-7; 8 bases match TRBD2. CDR1 MNHEY and CDR2 SMNVEV come from the germline V gene (reference sequence). The CDR3 loop spans 15 amino acids. V dropped 0 bases and J dropped 3; count of bases not matched to a gene: 4.